This paragraph reports one T cell receptor beta chain. The CDR3 is made up of 13 amino acids. Germline V gene sequence: CDR1 SEHNR, CDR2 FQNEAQ (reference sequence). Deletions cut 2 bases from V and 3 bases from J, with 5 bases between. This sample is drawn from a study of blood T cell repertoires in COVID-19. Study overall: The study drew acute and convalescent COVID-19 samples from the United States, Italy and Spain. Sources were T cells, B-cell-depleted T cells, or PBMCs; the material itself was cDNA or gDNA.

The Seattle patients joined while their infection was active and were tracked longitudinally afterward. Per the authors' pipeline: It was from reference gene primer amplification that nucleated cell counts were estimated. Generated by immunoSEQ multiplex PCR, the TCRdb table keeps only in-frame clones and is missing some. From that table come the V and J calls and clone size; the DNA was used to work out D and trimming. The sample records roughly 380,000 clones, around 89% being singletons. This TCR came from a woman in her 40s with COVID-19, enrolled during active disease. The sequencing input was peripheral blood. The chain combines TRBV7-9 with TRBJ1-3, with no clear D. The CDR3: CASSLTVGNTIYF. CDR3 DNA sequence: TGTGCCAGCAGCTTAACAGTTGGAAACACCATATATTTT.